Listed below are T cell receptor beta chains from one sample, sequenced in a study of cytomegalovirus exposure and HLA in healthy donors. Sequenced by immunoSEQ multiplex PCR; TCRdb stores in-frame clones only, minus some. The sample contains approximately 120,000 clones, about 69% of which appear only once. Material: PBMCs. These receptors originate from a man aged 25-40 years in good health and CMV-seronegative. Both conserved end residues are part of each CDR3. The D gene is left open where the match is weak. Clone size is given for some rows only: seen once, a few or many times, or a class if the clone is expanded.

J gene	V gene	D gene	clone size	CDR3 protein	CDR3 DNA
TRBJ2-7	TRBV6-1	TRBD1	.	CASSEAGTGAYEQYF	TGTGCCAGCAGTGAAGCTGGGACAGGGGCCTACGAGCAGTACTTC
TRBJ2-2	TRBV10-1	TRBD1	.	CAKSEDREGFAGELFF	TGCGCCAAAAGTGAAGACAGGGAAGGGTTTGCCGGGGAGCTGTTTTTT
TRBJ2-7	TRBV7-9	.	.	CASSLDAGYEQYF	TGTGCCAGCAGCTTAGATGCGGGCTACGAGCAGTACTTC
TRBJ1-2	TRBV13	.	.	CASSLGAVYGYTF	TGTGCCAGCAGCTTAGGGGCGGTCTATGGCTACACCTTC
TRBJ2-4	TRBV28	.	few	CASSLLSGGGAKNIQYF	TGTGCCAGCAGTTTATTATCGGGTGGTGGTGCCAAAAACATTCAGTACTTC
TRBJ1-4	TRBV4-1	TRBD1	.	CASSQVGQGRNEKLFF	TGCGCCAGCAGCCAAGTAGGACAGGGACGTAATGAAAAACTGTTTTTT
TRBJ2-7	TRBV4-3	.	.	CASSQGYRDKNEQYF	TGCGCCAGCAGCCAAGGCTACAGGGATAAGAACGAGCAGTACTTC
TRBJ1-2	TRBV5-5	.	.	CASSVGDNYGYTF	TGTGCCAGCAGCGTCGGGGATAACTATGGCTACACCTTC
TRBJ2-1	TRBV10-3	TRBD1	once	CAITPGQGANEQFF	TGTGCCATCACCCCGGGACAGGGGGCGAATGAGCAGTTCTTC
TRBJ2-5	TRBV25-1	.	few	CASSVGATRVETQYF	TGTGCCAGCAGTGTTGGGGCCACCCGAGTGGAGACCCAGTACTTC
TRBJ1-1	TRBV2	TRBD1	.	CASSVRQGRTEAFF	TGTGCCAGCAGTGTTAGACAGGGGAGGACTGAAGCTTTCTTT
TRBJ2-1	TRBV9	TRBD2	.	CASSPFDLAGEYNEQFF	TGTGCCAGCAGCCCCTTCGATCTAGCGGGGGAGTACAATGAGCAGTTCTTC
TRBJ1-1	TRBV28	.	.	CASSLRGANTEAFF	TGTGCCAGCAGTTTACGGGGGGCGAACACTGAAGCTTTCTTT
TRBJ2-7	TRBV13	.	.	CASSPLTGAREQYF	TGTGCCAGCAGCCCCTTGACCGGCGCTAGAGAGCAGTACTTC
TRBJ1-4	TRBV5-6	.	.	CASTRPPAGEKLFF	TGTGCCAGCACCCGACCCCCAGCAGGTGAAAAACTGTTTTTT
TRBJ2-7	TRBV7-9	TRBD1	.	CASSLGTGPEQYF	TGTGCCAGCAGCTTAGGGACAGGGCCCGAGCAGTACTTC
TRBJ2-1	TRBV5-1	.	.	CASSSTGGDYNEQFF	TGCGCCAGCAGCTCTACGGGGGGCGACTACAATGAGCAGTTCTTC
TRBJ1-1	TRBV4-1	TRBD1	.	CASSPRGPRTEAFF	TGCGCCAGCAGCCCCAGGGGGCCTCGGACTGAAGCTTTCTTT
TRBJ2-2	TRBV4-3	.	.	CASSQDLTGPNTGELFF	TGCGCCAGCAGCCAAGATCTGACAGGTCCTAACACCGGGGAGCTGTTTTTT
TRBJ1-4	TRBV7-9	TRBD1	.	CASSLRTGGGSEKLFF	TGTGCCAGCAGCTTAAGAACAGGGGGCGGAAGTGAAAAACTGTTTTTT
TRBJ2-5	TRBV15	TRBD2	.	CATSFAGGGETQYF	TGTGCCACCAGCTTCGCGGGGGGCGGTGAGACCCAGTACTTC
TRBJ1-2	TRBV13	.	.	CASSLGNRLYGYTF	TGTGCCAGCAGCTTAGGAAATCGTTTATATGGCTACACCTTC
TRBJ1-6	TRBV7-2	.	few	CASSLESLSPLHF	TGTGCCAGCAGCTTAGAATCCTTATCACCCCTCCACTTT
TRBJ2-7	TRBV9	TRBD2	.	CASSVGSGRAHEQYF	TGTGCCAGCAGCGTAGGGAGCGGGAGGGCCCACGAGCAGTACTTC
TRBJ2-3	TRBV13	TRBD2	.	CASSLRGGRTDTQYF	TGTGCCAGCAGCTTACGCGGGGGGCGCACAGATACGCAGTATTTT
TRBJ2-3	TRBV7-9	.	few	CASSSREWSTDTQYF	TGTGCCAGCAGCTCGAGGGAATGGAGCACAGATACGCAGTATTTT
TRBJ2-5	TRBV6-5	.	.	CASSTALGGTQYF	TGTGCCAGCAGTACGGCCCTGGGGGGAACCCAGTACTTC
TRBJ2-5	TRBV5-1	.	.	CASSFALTDGETQYF	TGCGCCAGCAGCTTTGCTTTAACAGATGGGGAGACCCAGTACTTC
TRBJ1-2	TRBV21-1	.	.	CASRGQDPYGYTF	TGTGCCAGCAGAGGACAGGACCCCTATGGCTACACCTTC
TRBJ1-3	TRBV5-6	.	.	CASSSTNDRHLPSRNTIYF	TGTGCCAGCAGCTCGACCAATGACAGGCACCTACCCTCTAGAAACACCATATATTTT
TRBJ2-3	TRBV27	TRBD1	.	CASSPRTGGWFQYF	TGTGCCAGCAGTCCAAGGACAGGGGGTTGGTTTCAGTATTTT
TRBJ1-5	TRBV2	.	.	CASRLGTFNQPQHF	TGTGCCAGCAGGTTGGGGACATTCAATCAGCCCCAGCATTTT
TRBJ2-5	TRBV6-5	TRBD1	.	CASSPGGRGETQYF	TGTGCCAGCAGTCCAGGGGGCAGGGGAGAGACCCAGTACTTC
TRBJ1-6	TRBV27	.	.	CASSPLPGRGVSPLHF	TGTGCCAGCAGCCCCCTCCCAGGGCGCGGGGTTTCACCCCTCCACTTT
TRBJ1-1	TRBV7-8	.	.	CASSSGVGDTEAFF	TGTGCCAGCAGCTCAGGCGTAGGGGACACTGAAGCTTTCTTT
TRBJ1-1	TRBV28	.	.	CAIRIRVENTEAFF	TGTGCCATTAGAATAAGAGTTGAAAACACTGAAGCTTTCTTT
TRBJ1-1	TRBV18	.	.	CASSEDRLYTEAFF	TGTGCCAGCTCAGAGGACAGATTGTACACTGAAGCTTTCTTT
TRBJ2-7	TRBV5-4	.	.	CASSFPQPGAYEQYF	TGTGCCAGCAGCTTCCCTCAACCAGGCGCGTACGAGCAGTACTTC
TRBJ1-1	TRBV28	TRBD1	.	CASTSGGYTTEAFF	TGTGCCAGCACCTCAGGGGGGTATACGACTGAAGCTTTCTTT
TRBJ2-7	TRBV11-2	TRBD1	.	CASSLGVGQGDYEQYF	TGTGCCAGCAGCTTAGGAGTAGGACAGGGAGACTACGAGCAGTACTTC